Listed below are T cell receptor beta chains from one sample, sequenced in a study of OX40 agonist ivuxolimab in advanced cancers. Measured with immunoSEQ multiplex PCR; TCRdb has only the in-frame clones, and not every one. The repertoire includes 25,000 to 35,000 clones, 70% to 90% of them detected once, and about 30% sits in the top ten. Source: CD4+ or CD8+ T cells sorted from blood, taken in a trial of the OX40 agonist ivuxolimab. The receptors were sampled from an adult with an advanced solid tumor such as melanoma, head and neck, liver or kidney cancer. Each CDR3 is given without its conserved first and last residue.

V gene: TRBV7-9
CDR3 protein: ASSLARGLRWEQY

V gene: TRBV5-1
CDR3 protein: ASSLVGQGTYEQY

V gene: TRBV9
CDR3 protein: ASSPPQGRETQY

V gene: TRBV5-1
CDR3 protein: ASSLGWRGIDNEQF

V gene: TRBV6-6
CDR3 protein: ASSSAGWNTQY

V gene: TRBV30
CDR3 protein: AWGPNWENHNTQY

V gene: TRBV27
CDR3 protein: ASSPGQNSPLH

V gene: TRBV21-1
CDR3 protein: ASSKGRRVGPGELF

V gene: TRBV18
CDR3 protein: ASSPMAGGAWPQH

V gene: TRBV7-9
CDR3 protein: ASSLAGVEAF

V gene: TRBV27
CDR3 protein: ASSPLGQTVDEQY

V gene: TRBV5-4
CDR3 protein: ASSLTGYEQY

V gene: TRBV7-8
CDR3 protein: ASSREGGSTDTQY

V gene: TRBV6-5
CDR3 protein: ASSSGQMTYEQY

V gene: TRBV19
CDR3 protein: ASSIPTDNTEAF

V gene: TRBV2
CDR3 protein: ASSEAPYEQY

V gene: TRBV7-3
CDR3 protein: ASSLKGRGTDGYT